Sequencing of this TCR beta chain was carried out in a study of T cells in Graves' hyperthyroidism and ophthalmopathy. Study-level results: In simple terms, a model built on 13 V-J features told ophthalmopathy apart from stable hyperthyroidism. The majority of expanded thyroid clonotypes above 0.001 also appeared in blood.

This CDR3 contains 17 residues. Germline V gives CDR1 MDHEN, CDR2 SYDVKM. Trimming cost V 6 bases and J 5 bases; bases outside gene matches: 18. Ten or more counts support this clonotype. Its target is not known. Amplified TCR beta CDR3 regions came from RNA transcripts. An initial round of RT-PCR targeting the TCR CDR3 relied on the HTBI primer set. TCRdb re-derived calls from the multiplex PCR reads in MiXCR, one entry per CDR3 protein. The sample holds 300,000 to 400,000 distinct CDR3 sequences, about 13% seen once. The TCR sequence derives from a woman between 18 and 30 years old with Graves' hyperthyroidism. Source material: blood. This chain links TRBV28 with TRBJ2-5, with 7 bases identical to TRBD1. The CDR3 DNA is TGTGCCAGCAGCTCCGCGGGTAGGGCGAGACAGGGTGAGACCCAGTACTTC. Amino acid sequence: CASSSAGRARQGETQYF.